Listed here are 7 T cell receptor beta chains from one sample, sequenced in a study of CD8 T cell repertoires and HIV-1 epitope variants. Antigen specificity for these receptors is unknown. Method: immunoSEQ multiplex PCR; TCRdb's copy keeps in-frame clones and lacks some. The data show roughly 4,500 clones, about 66% seen once. Sequencing input: cultured CD8+ T cells derived from PBMCs. These receptors came from a male donor with HIV.

The chain recombines TRBV6-1 with TRBJ2-7; 7 nucleotides align to TRBD2. CDR1 and CDR2 from the germline V gene are MNHNS and SASEGT. CDR3 length: 15 amino acids. Germline trimming cut 2 bases from V and 7 bases from J; bases unmatched to any gene: 11. The CDR3 DNA reads as TGTGCCAGCAGTGAAACGGCTAGCGGCCTCATGGAGCAGTACTTC. Its protein product is CASSETASGLMEQYF.

The rearrangement joins TRBV28 to TRBJ1-4; D is possibly TRBD1 (5 bases). The CDR3 totals 15 residues. Germline values: CDR1 MDHEN, CDR2 SYDVKM. V lost 8 bases, J lost 8 bases, and 21 bases lay in between. CDR3: CASAITGHRGEKLFF. The DNA for the CDR3 is TGTGCCAGCGCAATTACTGGCCACCGGGGGGAAAAACTGTTTTTT.

V usage is TRBV28 and J usage is TRBJ2-7, with 11 nucleotides matching TRBD2. There are 14 residues in the CDR3. The J segment lost 5 bases and the V segment lost 5 bases, leaving 5 bases of the junction unmatched. Germline CDR1 is MDHEN and CDR2 is SYDVKM. The CDR3 DNA is TGTGCCAGCAGTATACTAGCGGGAGCTCACGAGCAGTACTTC. Residues: CASSILAGAHEQYF.

The chain joins TRBV7-9 to TRBJ2-5; D is perhaps TRBD1 (6 bases). The J call is in doubt because the DNA end fits TRBJ2-7 better. Germline loops: CDR1 SEHNR, CDR2 FQNEAQ (reference sequence). The CDR3 runs 12 residues. CDR3 nucleotides: TGTGCCAGCGAGGGGGACTCCTACGAGCAGTACTTC. Its translation: CASEGDSYEQYF.

The chain has TRBV11-2 and TRBJ1-2; 7 bases are a match to TRBD1. This CDR3 is built from 15 residues. Germline CDR1 and CDR2: SGHAT and FQNNGV. Germline trimming cut 5 bases from V and 7 bases from J; bases unmatched to any gene: 13. Written as DNA, the CDR3 is TGTGCCAGCAGCCTAGGGGACAGCGGGAGGGGTGGCTACACCTTC. Protein sequence: CASSLGDSGRGGYTF. The complete variable domain, with remaining parts taken from reference TRBV11-2 and TRBJ1-2, reads EAGVAQSPRYKIIEKRQSVAFWCNPISGHATLYWYQQILGQGPKLLIQFQNNGVVDDSQLPKDRFSAERLKGVDSTLKIQPAKLEDSAVYLCASSLGDSGRGGYTFGSGTRLTVV.

This clone turned up a few times. The rearrangement uses TRBV4-3 and TRBJ2-1, with D possibly being TRBD2 (5 bases). The V and J ends lost 1 base and 8 bases respectively, with 21 bases between them. CDR1 and CDR2 (germline): LGHNA, YSLEER. The CDR3 consists of 17 residues. In nucleotides, the CDR3 is TGCGCCAGCAGCCAAGCCCCCCTACCACTAGATCTAGATGAGCAGTTCTTC. Amino acids: CASSQAPLPLDLDEQFF.

The chain joins TRBV7-9 to TRBJ1-1, with D hard to call. This CDR3 has 12 residues. CDR1 is SEHNR, CDR2 FQNEAQ, per germline (reference sequence). V was cut by 5 bases and J by 8 bases, with 12 bases left in between. The CDR3 region is CASSLPGREAFF. Here the CDR3 DNA reads TGTGCCAGCAGCCTACCCGGTAGGGAAGCTTTCTTT.